The 9 T cell receptor beta chains listed next were all sequenced from one sample in a study of cytomegalovirus exposure and HLA in healthy donors. Researchers ran the PCR with 60 Vbeta and 13 Jbeta primers. Profiling relied on immunoSEQ multiplex PCR, and the TCRdb table lists in-frame clones only, not all of them. In the table there are over 100,000 clones, approximately 74% of which are singletons. The sample taken for sequencing was PBMCs. These receptors were collected from a male donor in good health and CMV-seronegative.

This clone was counted a single time. The V call is TRBV7-3, the J call TRBJ2-7; TRBD2 matches 14 bases. V trimming: 5 bases; J trimming: 6 bases; junction bases outside the gene matches: 3. The CDR3 is 14 amino acids. The germline V gene encodes CDR1 SGHTA and CDR2 FQGTGA. The CDR3 coding sequence is TGTGCCAGCAGCCTCGGGACTAGCGGGGGCGAGCAGTACTTC. The encoded protein is CASSLGTSGGEQYF.

The chain has TRBV30 and TRBJ2-3; 7 bases line up with TRBD1. Per germline, CDR1 GTSNPN and CDR2 SVGIG (reference sequence). CDR3 length: 13 amino acids. Unmatched junction bases numbered 4, after V lost 4 bases and J lost 3 bases. The CDR3 DNA is TGTGCCTGGACGAAGACAGGGACAGATACGCAGTATTTT. Residues: CAWTKTGTDTQYF.

This clone was picked up a small number of times. The CDR3 coding sequence is TGTGCCAGCAGCCCGGAGGCGGTCCGGGGAAAAGAGACCCAGTACTTC. Amino acid sequence: CASSPEAVRGKETQYF. This chain links TRBV5-4 with TRBJ2-5; tentatively, D is TRBD2 (5 bases). The germline V and J ends were trimmed by 4 bases and 3 bases, with 19 bases remaining between them. The CDR3 length is 16 residues. The germline V gene encodes CDR1 SGHNT and CDR2 YYREEE (reference sequence).

This chain connects TRBV5-6 to TRBJ2-2; D may be TRBD1 (6 bases). V was trimmed by 1 base and J by 5 bases, leaving 18 bases between them. The CDR3 spans 17 residues. Germline V gives CDR1 SGHDT, CDR2 YYEEEE. In nucleotides, the CDR3 is TGTGCCAGCAGCTTGTGGGACATCCCTATTAAGACCGGGGAGCTGTTTTTT. This gives the protein CASSLWDIPIKTGELFF. The full variable domain, completed using reference TRBV5-6 and TRBJ2-2, is DAGVTQSPTHLIKTRGQQVTLRCSPKSGHDTVSWYQQALGQGPQFIFQYYEEEERQRGNFPDRFSGHQFPNYSSELNVNALLLGDSALYLCASSLWDIPIKTGELFFGEGSRLTVL.

This sequence joins TRBV11-2 and TRBJ2-1, with 10 bases aligning to TRBD1. This CDR3 comprises 15 residues. Germline-derived CDR1 and CDR2 are SGHAT and FQNNGV. V lost 5 bases, J lost 7 bases, and 8 bases stayed unmatched. This CDR3 is CASSRTGGPMNEQFF. The CDR3 region has the DNA TGTGCCAGCAGCCGGACAGGGGGGCCGATGAATGAGCAGTTCTTC. Filled out from reference TRBV11-2 and TRBJ2-1, the complete variable domain reads EAGVAQSPRYKIIEKRQSVAFWCNPISGHATLYWYQQILGQGPKLLIQFQNNGVVDDSQLPKDRFSAERLKGVDSTLKIQPAKLEDSAVYLCASSRTGGPMNEQFFGPGTRLTVL.

CDR3 sequence reads: CAWSQDRAYEQYF. CDR3 DNA: TGTGCCTGGAGCCAGGACAGAGCCTACGAGCAGTACTTC. V is TRBV30 and J is TRBJ2-7, with D possibly TRBD1 on 6 matching bases. Per germline, CDR1 GTSNPN and CDR2 SVGIG (reference sequence). Trimming stripped 3 bases from V and 2 bases from J, with 11 bases between. This CDR3 region has 13 residues. Together with reference TRBV30 and TRBJ2-7, the CDR3 gives the full variable domain: SQTIHQWPATLVQPVGSPLSLECTVEGTSNPNLYWYRQAAGRGLQLLFYSVGIGQISSEVPQNLSASRPQDRQFILSSKKLLLSDSGFYLCAWSQDRAYEQYFGPGTRLTVT.

The chain employs TRBV2 and TRBJ1-1, with D possibly matching TRBD1 (6 bases). Germline CDR1 reads SNHLY; CDR2 reads FYNNEI. The CDR3 length is 15 residues. V dropped 6 bases and J dropped 0 bases, with 14 bases sitting between them. The chain's CDR3 is CASSGSDRLNTEAFF. The CDR3, as DNA: TGTGCCAGCAGCGGATCAGACAGGTTGAACACTGAAGCTTTCTTT.

The J gene is TRBJ1-2, the V gene TRBV30; D is perhaps TRBD1 (5 bases). Germline lookup yields CDR1 GTSNPN and CDR2 SVGIG (reference sequence). This CDR3 contains 13 residues. Trimming cost V 1 base and J 4 bases, with 10 bases left between them. CDR3 amino acids: CAWSGQGFYGYTF. The DNA for the CDR3 is TGTGCCTGGAGTGGTCAGGGTTTCTATGGCTACACCTTC. Looking up the rest from reference TRBV30 and TRBJ1-2 gives the full variable domain: SQTIHQWPATLVQPVGSPLSLECTVEGTSNPNLYWYRQAAGRGLQLLFYSVGIGQISSEVPQNLSASRPQDRQFILSSKKLLLSDSGFYLCAWSGQGFYGYTFGSGTRLTVV.

V gene TRBV9 combines with J gene TRBJ2-5, with D perhaps matching TRBD2 (5 bases). The germline V and J ends were trimmed by 0 bases and 4 bases, with 10 bases remaining between them. Germline V gives CDR1 SGDLS, CDR2 YYNGEE. CDR3 length: 14 amino acids. As DNA, the CDR3 is TGTGCCAGCAGCGTAGGATCCGGGGTAGAGACCCAGTACTTC. Translation gives CASSVGSGVETQYF.